A selection of T cell receptor beta chains follows, all from one sample in a study of T cells expressing NK-cell markers. Using the 5' RACE reads, TCRdb records one entry per CDR3 protein without DNA. This listing includes some 600,000 distinct CDR3 sequences. The sample consisted of blood T cells: a sorted CD56 or NKG2C T cell subset, CD4+ or CD8+ T cells, or bulk PBMC T cells (not recorded which). These TCRs come from a man younger than 30 in good health. CDR3s include the opening cysteine and the closing phenylalanine or tryptophan. Each record gives: J gene, V gene, CDR3 protein.

J: TRBJ2-1; V: TRBV5-6; CDR3: CASSFGTTYNEQFF
J: TRBJ2-5; V: TRBV12-3/TRBV12-4; CDR3: CASGRDSPSTQYF
J: TRBJ2-2; V: TRBV7-3; CDR3: CASRRGQALGELFF
J: TRBJ1-2; V: TRBV24-1; CDR3: CATSDSPGESESYGYTF
J: TRBJ1-2; V: TRBV15; CDR3: CATSRIQGVYGYTF
J: TRBJ2-1; V: TRBV25-1; CDR3: CASTNISDEQFF
J: TRBJ1-1; V: TRBV27; CDR3: CASSLYPQGVAFF
J: TRBJ2-5; V: TRBV5-6; CDR3: CASSSPTGWETQYF
J: TRBJ2-2; V: TRBV12-3/TRBV12-4; CDR3: CASSRVGTTSYTGELFF
J: TRBJ2-3; V: TRBV4-1; CDR3: CASSQDAATDTQYF
J: TRBJ1-4; V: TRBV12-3/TRBV12-4; CDR3: CASSLRGVLPNEKLFF
J: TRBJ1-2; V: TRBV7-2; CDR3: CASSSPGRHLYGYTF
J: TRBJ1-4; V: TRBV20-1; CDR3: CSARTGPEKLFF
J: TRBJ1-3; V: TRBV10-3; CDR3: CAASRAGNTIYF
J: TRBJ2-2; V: TRBV5-6; CDR3: CASSIGHPTTGELFF
J: TRBJ2-5; V: TRBV20-1; CDR3: CSARGTSGNQETQYF
J: TRBJ2-3; V: TRBV6-5; CDR3: CASSYDLPGDTQYF
J: TRBJ1-5; V: TRBV2; CDR3: CASSVLVNQPQHF
J: TRBJ2-1; V: TRBV20-1; CDR3: CSAPRPGEGYNEQFF
J: TRBJ1-5; V: TRBV7-9; CDR3: CASSPGRGYQPQHF
J: TRBJ1-1; V: TRBV29-1; CDR3: CSVKPGTGNTEAFF
J: TRBJ2-5; V: TRBV2; CDR3: CASREMGPYQETQYF
J: TRBJ2-5; V: TRBV20-1; CDR3: CSAYESGRGQETQYF
J: TRBJ2-2; V: TRBV12-3/TRBV12-4; CDR3: CASSVPQGAWAGELFF
J: TRBJ2-1; V: TRBV5-1; CDR3: CASRGQGKREYSYNEQFF
J: TRBJ1-2; V: TRBV14; CDR3: CASSQDQGTVKRGYTF
J: TRBJ2-7; V: TRBV28; CDR3: CASREGRIYEQYF
J: TRBJ1-3; V: TRBV12-3/TRBV12-4; CDR3: CASIRDRVLPGNTIYF
J: TRBJ1-1; V: TRBV29-1; CDR3: CSVGTGGRGPLFTEAFF
J: TRBJ2-5; V: TRBV2; CDR3: CASSGDSLETQYF
J: TRBJ2-7; V: TRBV20-1; CDR3: CSVLRGQGAYEQYF
J: TRBJ2-5; V: TRBV12-3/TRBV12-4; CDR3: CASNLGTSGSRKTQYF
J: TRBJ2-5; V: TRBV20-1; CDR3: CSASTALSPTQYF
J: TRBJ2-2; V: TRBV24-1; CDR3: CATQAPHTGELFF
J: TRBJ1-2; V: TRBV5-6; CDR3: CASSPSGRSFYGYTF
J: TRBJ2-5; V: TRBV6-5; CDR3: CASSYLAGRPQTQYF
J: TRBJ2-5; V: TRBV5-1; CDR3: CASRATRGETQYF
J: TRBJ2-7; V: TRBV20-1; CDR3: CSASGARGWAEQYF
J: TRBJ2-3; V: TRBV6-5; CDR3: CASSYSGQYTDTQYF
J: TRBJ2-7; V: TRBV29-1; CDR3: CSARRASQASYEQYF
J: TRBJ2-3; V: TRBV12-3/TRBV12-4; CDR3: CASSDHSGKSTDTQYF